This T cell receptor beta chain was documented in a study of cytomegalovirus exposure and HLA in healthy donors (dated by TCRdb to 2015 to 2018). Study-level background: In an earlier analysis of under 600 of the donors, around 300 Gb of sequence data and 90 million to 120 million unique TCR beta sequences from about 179 million T cells were reported. To predict cytomegalovirus infection status, the study brought together high-throughput TCR immunosequencing, statistical association of individual TCRs with disease status, and machine learning. HLA typing included class I and class II loci at four-digit resolution. Rather than drawing on any new phenotypic data, the later analysis identified candidate immune exposures from TCR beta sequences and the way those sequences occurred across donors. All discovery cohort repertoires had been generated on a single sequencing platform. Along with the roughly 610-subject first cohort, a separate validation cohort of roughly 110 different subjects was used. An early release covering over 500 HLA-typed donors comprised about 320 gigabases of sequencing data and around 80 million unique TCR sequences. Alongside the repertoire data, information on donor age, sex, ethnicity and CMV serostatus was compiled. Across about 370 genotyped donors of the cohort, an average of about 220,000 unique TCR beta nucleotide sequences per donor were sequenced, and approximately 19% of those sequences were non-productive. The study aimed to test whether cataloging public T cell receptors could reveal signatures of past pathogen exposure. Among the roughly 400 genotyped donors, approximately 77% belonged to the genetic ancestry cluster associated with self-reported Caucasian donors. A later analysis re-examined previously published TCR beta repertoires from just over 650 donors and added high-resolution HLA genotyping to investigate patterns of TCR occurrence. The study used immunosequencing to profile the T cell repertoires of around 600 subjects and linked those repertoires to cytomegalovirus serostatus. Genome-wide SNP genotypes for about three fifths of the roughly 700 donors were used in a later genetic analysis, which treated that subset as a discovery cohort. Typing coverage differed by locus: A, B, C, DRB1 and DQB1 were typed in about 629-630 donors, DQA1 in 522, DPA1 in around 600, and DPB1 in 472. To decide whether each TCR beta V gene segment behaved as functional or pseudogenic, an earlier analysis of approximately 600 of the donors relied on high-throughput TCR beta sequencing. About 5 DR-DQ haplotypes were handled as single units for association and clustering, since linkage in the cohort was strong. Findings and caveats that apply to the study as a whole: Cytomegalovirus status was reported to be diagnosed by the classifier with high specificity and sensitivity in both the original and validation cohorts. While some public TCRs were present in many individuals, most TCR sequences turned up only very rarely across donors. A total of fewer than 200 TCR beta chains were listed by the study as associated with cytomegalovirus. According to the authors, the approach could potentially be generalized to other disease states and immunological phenotypes. According to a later analysis, parvovirus B19, influenza, CMV and Epstein-Barr virus appeared linked to several top co-occurrence clusters. Some IMGT-functional V segments, including TRBV6-2 and TRBV6-3, could not be distinguished by the 87-base-pair reads and were therefore excluded. A group of highly shared sequence variants was considered likely to be a technical artifact of the sequencing pipeline. Specific HLA alleles were associated with roughly 17,000 TCR beta sequences at a false discovery rate of 0.05 in a later analysis. In a later analysis, most CMV-associated TCR beta chains were found to appear HLA-restricted, with HLA associations seemingly driven largely by CMV exposure. Because HLA typing was unavailable for some donors at each locus, only the typed subset was used in association tests. Correlated functional status among segregating V segments might be attributable to linkage disequilibrium, but an unknown experimental factor could not be ruled out. When HLA alleles, especially DR and DQ, strongly co-occurred, TCR associations were difficult to assign to individual alleles. A few of the identified cytomegalovirus-associated TCR beta chains were confirmed in vitro to be specific for cytomegalovirus antigens. A further reported finding was that TCR beta sequences accurately predicted the HLA-A and HLA-B alleles for most subjects in the first cohort. In a later analysis, HLA-associated TCR beta chains were found to be more clonally expanded and to have lower generation probabilities than equally common non-associated chains. In a later analysis, the rate of TCR association differed among HLA loci, with DRB1 alleles having the most associated TCRs and HLA-C alleles having the fewest. A later genetic analysis reported fewer N-insertions in productive TCRs among donors in an Asian-associated ancestry cluster than the approximately 670-donor mean. This cohort had only TCR beta chains sequenced, and the lack of alpha or paired-chain data limited which features could be detected. Presence/absence analyses assumed roughly uniform sequencing depth across donors, an assumption that may not hold. V-gene and J-gene trimming of TCR beta chains was associated with a missense DCLRE1C variant in a later genetic analysis, and the association was replicated in an independent cohort. In an earlier analysis of some 500 of the donors, most TCR beta V segments were observed in productive rearrangements about 90% or about 30% of the time, broadly matching IMGT annotations. CMV serostatus was the only immune exposure information available for the cohort. Because counts were too low, about 15 rarely observed V segments, including chromosome 9 orphons, were left out of the earlier analysis of a few hundred of the donors.

The germline V gene gives CDR1 as WSHSY and CDR2 as SAAADI. The CDR3 numbers 16 residues from cysteine through phenylalanine. The only DNA kept is the CDR3, 48 bases in frame from the first base. V and J are truncated by 3 bases and 0 bases respectively, leaving an intervening sequence of 11 bases. The library was produced with the immunoSEQ multiplex PCR assay. For the multiplex PCR, a mixture combining 60 forward primers for TCR Vbeta segments and 13 reverse primers for TCR Jbeta segments was used. The CDR3 region of rearranged TCR beta genes was amplified from genomic DNA with a multiplex PCR assay. Amplified TCR beta libraries were sequenced as 87-base-pair reads on the Illumina HiSeq System. On the authors' methods: In a later analysis, tens of millions of unique TCR beta chains were counted across the 650 to 700 repertoires, and roughly 10 million of these chains were shared by at least two donors. Raw reads were error-corrected and collapsed into unique sequences by a nearest-neighbor algorithm in which closely related sequences were merged to remove PCR and sequencing errors. V, D and J gene segments were assigned by aligning CDR3 sequences to IMGT reference sequences. For a sequence to be retained, a match of at least six nucleotides to both a V gene segment and a J gene segment was required. Rearrangements were classified as productive when the CDR3 lacked stop codons and remained in frame with V and J, and all other rearrangements were classified as non-productive. CDR3 was defined by IMGT convention, running from the second conserved V-encoded cysteine to the conserved J-encoded phenylalanine. The earlier analysis of 500 to 750 of the donors excluded any sequence lacking an unambiguous match to a single V gene segment. An earlier analysis of a few hundred of the donors called V segments functional above 56.7% productive rearrangements and segregating when the between-donor standard deviation exceeded 5%. A statistical classification framework was developed to diagnose cytomegalovirus status using the catalog of TCR beta chain sequences. In a later analysis, V and J genes were assigned by comparing TCR nucleotide sequences against IMGT/GENE-DB human TR gene sequences. Using the TCRdist pipeline, a later analysis assigned CDR3 sequences along with most-parsimonious VDJ recombination scenarios. In a later analysis, each TCR beta chain was defined by its CDR3 amino acid sequence together with its V-gene family, and reads without a unique V-gene family were excluded. To address suspected cross-contamination and a sequencing artifact, a later analysis removed 450 to 700 highly shared, low-generation-probability nucleotide sequences. For each public chain, a later analysis derived a clonal expansion index from normalized ranks of inferred template counts within each repertoire. Generation probabilities in a later analysis came from a VDJ recombination model fitted to out-of-frame rearrangements, and those results were checked against IGoR. A later analysis scored TCR-TCR, TCR-HLA and TCR-CMV co-occurrence with hypergeometric tests, applying a repertoire-size bias correction to TCR pairs. In a later analysis, false discovery rates were estimated by permuting HLA or CMV assignments 20 times. In a later analysis, co-occurring TCRs were grouped with DBSCAN, and TCRdist sequence similarity was added when clustering was performed within HLA-allele-positive subsets. Repertoires with fewer than 30,000 or more than 120,000 public chains were left out of co-occurrence clustering, as were a few repertoires with anomalous nucleotide sharing. TCRdb provides this immuneACCESS table in a form limited to in-frame rearrangements. Some clones are lacking; in checked studies, under half of them reflect an unresolved V gene, and why the rest are absent is not known. V and J calls and clone size follow that table, whereas D and trimming were derived from the DNA. The sample records under 300,000 clones, 65% to 85% of which are singletons. The ten largest clones add up to 2% to 2.5% of the sample.

As to this clone: This clone's antigen is unknown. Qualities for individual bases were not recorded, and no much larger clone is one base off.

The cohort comprised fewer than 750 healthy bone marrow donors. Cohort members were all nominally healthy when sampled, although unrecorded immune exposures were likely present. The donor was CMV seronegative and was included in the group of a few hundred seronegative cohort members. A peripheral blood sample was provided by each donor, and peripheral blood mononuclear cells were used for TCR beta sequencing. Genomic DNA was extracted from the blood cell samples with the Qiagen DNeasy Blood Extraction Kit. Recombination joined TRBV10-2 with TRBJ2-2; TRBD1 is perhaps the D gene, given 6 matching bases. Source material: PBMCs. This TCR was recovered from a female donor in good health and CMV-seronegative. CDR3 sequence: CASSDEGQANTGELFF. The DNA is as follows: TGCGCCAGCAGTGATGAGGGACAAGCGAACACCGGGGAGCTGTTTTTT.